This TCR beta chain appears in the sequencing data of a study of PD-1 blockade in classical Hodgkin lymphoma. The time point denotes: cycle 4 day 1 (C4D1), after 5 to 7 weeks of nivolumab. Every patient had relapsed following autologous stem cell transplantation, and cohorts differed in brentuximab vedotin exposure. Comment on this clone: The antigen is unknown.

Clones were read by immunoSEQ multiplex PCR, and TCRdb kept only the in-frame ones, dropping some. In the table there are over 80,000 clones, around 78% of which are singletons. General study findings and limits: TCR diversity at baseline was reported to be reduced in newly diagnosed patients relative to healthy donors. Complete responders possessed baseline diversity comparable to newly diagnosed patients.

Sequencing used peripheral blood mononuclear cells (PBMCs), obtained before the fourth cycle of nivolumab. This sequence was found in a human donor with classical Hodgkin lymphoma.

CDR3 coding DNA: TGTGCCATCAGGGAGAACACTGAAGCTTTCTTT. Its protein product is CAIRENTEAFF. This chain uses TRBV19 with TRBJ1-1; possible D gene TRBD1, 5 bases. The CDR3 contains 11 residues. Trimming took 10 bases from V and 1 from J, leaving 7 bases between them. Per the germline V gene, CDR1 is LNHDA and CDR2 is SQIVND (reference sequence). The variable domain in full, completed from reference TRBV19 and TRBJ1-1, reads DGGITQSPKYLFRKEGQNVTLSCEQNLNHDAMYWYRQDPGQGLRLIYYSQIVNDFQKGDIAEGYSVSREKKESFPLTVTSAQKNPTAFYLCAIRENTEAFFGQGTRLTVV.